The 27 T cell receptor beta chains given below trace back to one sample, sequenced in a study of Ad26.COV2.S vaccination and SARS-CoV-2 variants. The treatment: 19 received Ad26.COV2.S at low or high dose, single or two shots; five or six received placebo; per-sample allocation not given. Day 63 after the first vaccine or placebo injection was the time point for sampling. TCRdb's table, derived via immunoSEQ multiplex PCR, lists solely in-frame clones and lacks some. The top ten hold about 1.5% of the sample, which has about half a million clones, 80% to 90% seen once. The sequences come from peripheral blood, collected in a trial of Ad26.COV2.S vaccine versus placebo. Source of these receptors: a person aged 18 to 59 who received the Ad26.COV2.S COVID-19 vaccine or a placebo.

V is TRBV7-8 and J is TRBJ1-1; TRBD1 might be the D (5 bases). The V and J ends lost 1 base and 6 bases respectively, with 15 bases between them. CDR3 length: 15 residues. Looked up from germline, CDR1 is SGHVS and CDR2 is FQNEAQ. The CDR3 DNA sequence: TGTGCCAGCAGCTTAGATGACGGGAGGGGCGCTGAAGCTTTCTTT. Translation: CASSLDDGRGAEAFF.

V usage is TRBV27 and J usage is TRBJ2-7, with 10 nucleotides matching TRBD2. The V gene's germline CDR1 is MNHEY and CDR2 SMNVEV (reference sequence). The trim removed 3 bases at V and 0 bases at J, leaving 2 bases unmatched. The CDR3 has 15 amino acids. The CDR3 reads CASSLTSGSSYEQYF. For the CDR3, the DNA is TGTGCCAGCAGTTTGACTAGCGGGTCCTCCTACGAGCAGTACTTC.

V gene TRBV27 combines with J gene TRBJ2-7, with D uncertain. The germline V gene encodes CDR1 MNHEY and CDR2 SMNVEV (reference sequence). The CDR3 is 16 residues long. Trimming took 1 base from V and 0 from J, leaving 13 bases between them. The CDR3 DNA follows: TGTGCCAGCAGTTTATTAGGCAGTGGAAGCTCCTACGAGCAGTACTTC. It encodes CASSLLGSGSSYEQYF.

This sequence joins TRBV7-9 and TRBJ2-1; TRBD1 matches 11 bases. V trimming: 4 bases; J trimming: 2 bases; junction bases outside the gene matches: 1. From germline, CDR1 is SEHNR and CDR2 FQNEAQ (reference sequence). This CDR3 has 15 residues. The CDR3 protein is CASSSGQGAYNEQFF. The CDR3 DNA reads as TGTGCCAGCAGCTCGGGACAGGGGGCCTACAATGAGCAGTTCTTC.

The CDR3 coding sequence is TGTGCCAGCAGCCCGGAGGAGGGGTTGACGCAGTATTTT. Translation gives CASSPEEGLTQYF. The rearrangement uses TRBV7-6 and TRBJ2-3, with D perhaps matching TRBD2 (6 bases). V shed 5 bases and J shed 9 bases, with 15 bases lying between them. Germline values: CDR1 SGHVS, CDR2 FNYEAQ. This CDR3 has 13 residues.

The rearrangement links TRBV6-5 to TRBJ2-3; D is possibly TRBD1 (6 bases). Germline lookup yields CDR1 MNHEY and CDR2 SVGAGI. V was trimmed by 7 bases and J by 2 bases, leaving 16 bases between them. The CDR3 runs 15 residues. The CDR3 DNA reads as TGTGCCAGCACCCCCAGGGGACAATCCACAGATACGCAGTATTTT. Its translation is CASTPRGQSTDTQYF.

Regarding this clone: This sample includes further DNA sequences coding for the same CDR3. The rearrangement uses TRBV12-3 or TRBV12-4 and TRBJ1-5, with D unclear. The CDR3 runs to 13 residues. V dropped 2 bases and J dropped 3 bases, with 5 bases sitting between them. CDR3 nucleotide sequence: TGTGCCAGCAGTTTACAGCCCAATCAGCCCCAGCATTTT. Its translation is CASSLQPNQPQHF.

Details on this clone: One end of the junction varies from germline; a read error may be responsible. The chain links TRBV7-7 to TRBJ2-3; D not resolved. CDR1 is SSHAT and CDR2 is FNYEAQ in the germline V gene (reference sequence). The CDR3 extends over 13 amino acids. For the CDR3, the DNA is TGTGCTAGCAGCTTCCAGATCACAGATACGCAGTATTTT. Translated, it gives CASSFQITDTQYF.

This rearrangement joins TRBV28 to TRBJ2-7; D is uncertain. In germline, CDR1 is MDHEN, CDR2 SYDVKM. Trimming took off 2 bases at V and 4 bases at J, with 9 bases between the two ends. There are 13 residues in the CDR3. DNA for the CDR3: TGTGCCAGCAGTTTAATATGGGGATACGAGCAGTACTTC. It encodes CASSLIWGYEQYF.

Comment on this clone: The same CDR3 arises from other DNA sequences in this sample as well. This chain uses TRBV18 with TRBJ1-4, with 7 nucleotides matching TRBD1. From germline, CDR1 is KGHSH and CDR2 LQKENI. Trimming at V came to 4 bases and at J to 2 bases, leaving 1 base not matched to a gene. This CDR3 has 14 residues. The CDR3 spells CASSRQGTNEKLFF. CDR3 bases: TGTGCCAGCTCACGACAGGGTACTAATGAAAAACTGTTTTTT.

The J gene is TRBJ2-1, the V gene TRBV18, with D perhaps matching TRBD2 (7 bases). Germline V gene data show CDR1 as KGHSH and CDR2 as LQKENI. V lost 0 bases and J lost 8, with 17 bases in between. The CDR3 extends over 16 amino acids. The CDR3 sequence: CASSPPSGAGGDEQFF. In nucleotides, the CDR3 is TGTGCCAGCTCACCACCGAGCGGGGCTGGGGGCGATGAGCAGTTCTTC.

The chain couples TRBV7-9 to TRBJ1-6, with D unclear. The germline V gene has CDR1 SEHNR and CDR2 FQNEAQ (reference sequence). There are 15 residues in the CDR3. V gave up 3 bases and J gave up 7 bases, with 13 bases separating them. The CDR3 bases are TGTGCCAGCAGCTTTCATCTCCAGGCCAATTCACCCCTCCACTTT. Residues: CASSFHLQANSPLHF.

V is TRBV7-9 and J is TRBJ1-5; weak D call: TRBD1 (5 bases). The CDR3 sequence is 15 residues long. The germline V gene has CDR1 SEHNR and CDR2 FQNEAQ (reference sequence). The V gene lost 8 bases and the J gene lost 8 bases, with 22 bases spanning the gap. The CDR3, as DNA: TGTGCCAGCTGTGGCCGTGGGGGGGTGAATGAGCCCCAGCATTTT. Its translation: CASCGRGGVNEPQHF.

This chain joins TRBV27 and TRBJ2-1; D may be TRBD2 (6 bases). The CDR3 sequence is 15 residues long. Per germline, CDR1 MNHEY and CDR2 SMNVEV (reference sequence). V dropped 3 bases and J dropped 5 bases, with 14 bases sitting between them. The CDR3 protein is CASSLSQAGNNEQFF. The CDR3 DNA is TGTGCCAGCAGTTTGTCCCAGGCGGGGAACAATGAGCAGTTCTTC.

V gene TRBV7-6 combines with J gene TRBJ1-4; tentatively, D is TRBD1 (6 bases). The CDR3 contains 16 residues. Germline V lookup: CDR1 SGHVS, CDR2 FNYEAQ. Trimming pared 5 bases from V and 0 bases from J, leaving 13 bases between. The CDR3 region is CASSPRRTATNEKLFF. Here the CDR3 DNA reads TGTGCCAGCAGCCCGCGACGGACAGCAACTAATGAAAAACTGTTTTTT.

This clone was seen just once. The chain recombines TRBV30 with TRBJ2-3, with 9 bases matching TRBD2. The V and J ends lost 5 bases and 1 base, in that order; junction bases with no gene match: 13. CDR1 is GTSNPN, CDR2 SVGIG, per germline (reference sequence). The CDR3 has 17 amino acids. The CDR3, as DNA: TGTGCCTGGTCCGTATATTGGATAGCGGGGGGCACAGATACGCAGTATTTT. Its protein product is CAWSVYWIAGGTDTQYF. The whole variable domain, filled in from reference TRBV30 and TRBJ2-3, reads SQTIHQWPATLVQPVGSPLSLECTVEGTSNPNLYWYRQAAGRGLQLLFYSVGIGQISSEVPQNLSASRPQDRQFILSSKKLLLSDSGFYLCAWSVYWIAGGTDTQYFGPGTRLTVL.

This rearrangement joins TRBV7-8 to TRBJ1-3; D unclear. V was pared by 5 bases and J by 1 base, with 15 bases between. Germline values: CDR1 SGHVS, CDR2 FQNEAQ. CDR3 length: 16 residues. The CDR3 DNA is TGTGCCAGCAGCCCTGGCCCCGGTCTATCTGGAAACACCATATATTTT. Its translation is CASSPGPGLSGNTIYF.

A word on this clone: At one of its ends the junction is not consistent with the germline gene, which may arise from a read error. J is TRBJ2-7 and V is TRBV28; TRBD1 or TRBD2 may be the D gene (5 bases each). Germline V gene sequence: CDR1 MDHEN, CDR2 SYDVKM. The CDR3 contains 12 residues. CDR3 loop: CASSLTGYPGSF. The CDR3 region has the DNA TGTGCCAGCAGTTTAACGGGCTACCCAGGGAGCTTC.

This chain uses TRBV3-1 (or the pseudogene TRBV3-2) with TRBJ1-4; 9 bases line up with TRBD1. Per the germline V gene, CDR1 is LGHDT and CDR2 is YNNKEL (reference sequence). This CDR3 comprises 15 residues. With V trimmed by 1 base and J by 9 bases, 6 bases remained unmatched. This chain's CDR3 is CASSQGGTGRQKLFF. The DNA for the CDR3 is TGTGCCAGCAGCCAAGGGGGGACAGGGAGGCAAAAACTGTTTTTT.

V gene TRBV6-5 combines with J gene TRBJ2-3; maybe TRBD2 (6 bases). The CDR3 has 12 amino acids. Germline CDR1 and CDR2: MNHEY and SVGAGI. Between the trimmed V and J ends, which lost 10 bases and 2 bases, there was a span of 10 bases. The CDR3 spells CATRGTTDTQYF. The CDR3 coding sequence is TGTGCCACCCGGGGGACCACAGATACGCAGTATTTT.

This rearrangement joins TRBV15 to TRBJ2-2; D perhaps matches TRBD1 (7 bases). The CDR3 length is 17 residues. Germline V CDR1 and CDR2: LNHNV, YYDKDF (reference sequence). Deletions cut 1 base from V and 5 bases from J, with 17 bases between. CDR3 coding DNA: TGTGCCACCAGCAGAGGGGGGGCGACAGGGTGGACCGGGGAGCTGTTTTTT. Translating gives CATSRGGATGWTGELFF.

The chain combines TRBV27 with TRBJ2-7; no definite D call. Trimming shortened V by 7 bases and J by 7 bases, and 17 bases separated the two germline ends. The CDR3 consists of 13 residues. Germline CDR1 reads MNHEY; CDR2 reads SMNVEV (reference sequence). CDR3 residues: CASTNTTFREQYF. Written as DNA, the CDR3 is TGTGCCAGCACCAATACCACCTTCCGGGAGCAGTACTTC.

This chain links TRBV3-1 (or the pseudogene TRBV3-2) with TRBJ1-1, with D unresolved. The length of the CDR3 is 12 residues. V was shortened by 2 bases and J by 1 base, with 2 bases between the two germline ends. Germline V gives CDR1 LGHDT, CDR2 YNNKEL (reference sequence). The CDR3 DNA is TGTGCCAGCAGCCAATGGAACACTGAAGCTTTCTTT. Protein sequence: CASSQWNTEAFF.

V is TRBV28 and J is TRBJ2-5; D gene unclear. Germline V CDR1 and CDR2: MDHEN, SYDVKM. V was cut by 4 bases and J by 5 bases, with 20 bases left in between. CDR3 length: 16 residues. The CDR3 DNA sequence: TGTGCCAGCAGTTCCTGGGTGGAAGTGAGATGGGAGACCCAGTACTTC. It specifies CASSSWVEVRWETQYF.

The rearrangement links TRBV7-3 to TRBJ1-1, with D possibly TRBD1 on 5 matching bases. Germline V gene sequence: CDR1 SGHTA, CDR2 FQGTGA. Between the trimmed V and J ends, which lost 0 bases and 1 base, there was a span of 9 bases. The CDR3 loop spans 15 amino acids. Here the CDR3 DNA reads TGTGCCAGCAGCTTAACGGGACGTACGAACACTGAAGCTTTCTTT. Protein: CASSLTGRTNTEAFF. Full variable domain (missing parts from reference TRBV7-3 and TRBJ1-1): GAGVSQTPSNKVTEKGKYVELRCDPISGHTALYWYRQSLGQGPEFLIYFQGTGAADDSGLPNDRFFAVRPEGSVSTLKIQRTERGDSAVYLCASSLTGRTNTEAFFGQGTRLTVV.

This chain joins TRBV5-1 and TRBJ1-1; 8 bases align to TRBD1. The germline CDR1 and CDR2 sequences are SGHRS and YFSETQ. CDR3 length: 14 amino acids. V was pared by 4 bases and J by 1 base, with 3 bases of the junction left unmatched. The CDR3 DNA reads as TGCGCCAGCAGCGGACAGGGCCCGAACACTGAAGCTTTCTTT. This gives the protein CASSGQGPNTEAFF.

The V gene is TRBV2, the J gene TRBJ2-6, with D uncertain. The germline gives CDR1 SNHLY, CDR2 FYNNEI. V was cut by 3 bases and J by 4 bases, with 7 bases left in between. The CDR3 is 14 amino acids. The CDR3 here is CASSEMPGANVLTF. For the CDR3, the DNA is TGTGCCAGCAGTGAGATGCCCGGGGCCAACGTCCTGACTTTC.